Below are 20 T cell receptor beta chains sequenced from a single sample in a study of regulatory T cells in long-lasting Graves disease. Building the TCR beta libraries relied on iRepertoire HTBI primers, and CDR3 regions underwent Arm-PCR. MiXCR, run by TCRdb on the multiplex PCR reads, gives a single entry per CDR3 protein. The table includes under 450,000 distinct CDR3 sequences, about a quarter detected once. Time point: persistent/refractory GD, antithyroid drugs over 5 years with positive TRAb. The TCR library was prepared using RNA isolated from PBMCs. The source was peripheral blood mononuclear cells (PBMCs), collected when the disease was refractory, from a patient treated with antithyroid drugs. The receptor set was obtained from a female donor with Graves disease.

This clonotype was seen many times. CDR3 nucleotide sequence: TGTGCCAGCGGGGCTAGCGGGAGGGAAGGCGTATCCTACGAGCAGTACTTC. Translation: CASGASGREGVSYEQYF. The V and J genes are TRBV27 and TRBJ2-7; 12 bases agree with TRBD2. The ends lost 8 bases at V and 1 base at J; junction bases unmatched: 12. This CDR3 comprises 17 residues. Germline lookup yields CDR1 MNHEY and CDR2 SMNVEV (reference sequence).

The V gene is TRBV6-1, the J gene TRBJ1-1; D not certain. CDR1 and CDR2 from the germline V gene are MNHNS and SASEGT. Trimming removed 4 bases at V and 2 bases at J, with 11 bases between. CDR3 length equals 14 residues. The CDR3 sequence: CASSVLEANTEAFF. The DNA for the CDR3 is TGTGCCAGCAGTGTACTGGAAGCAAACACTGAAGCTTTCTTT.

The chain recombines TRBV7-9 with TRBJ2-1, with D tentatively TRBD2 (6 bases). Trimming cost V 4 bases and J 0 bases, with 16 bases left between them. The V gene's germline CDR1 is SEHNR and CDR2 FQNEAQ (reference sequence). The CDR3 contains 17 residues. The CDR3 coding sequence is TGTGCCAGCAGCTCGGTACGGGGGAGGCGCTCCTACAATGAGCAGTTCTTC. It specifies CASSSVRGRRSYNEQFF.

This rearrangement joins TRBV6-1 to TRBJ2-1, with 9 bases lining up with TRBD1. V shed 5 bases, J shed 0 bases, and the junction held 8 bases outside the gene matches. The length of the CDR3 is 17 residues. From germline, CDR1 is MNHNS and CDR2 SASEGT. CDR3 nucleotides: TGTGCCAGCAGTACACGACAGGGGGTAAGCTCCTACAATGAGCAGTTCTTC. It specifies CASSTRQGVSSYNEQFF.

This clonotype has only a few counts. This chain links TRBV7-9 with TRBJ2-7; a possible D gene is TRBD2 (5 bases). The CDR3 spans 14 residues. Germline V gene lookup returns CDR1 SEHNR and CDR2 FQNEAQ (reference sequence). V was clipped by 6 bases and J by 3 bases, with 15 bases between them. CDR3 loop: CASRSLIGDYEQYF. The CDR3 coding sequence is TGTGCCAGCAGGAGTTTGATCGGGGACTACGAGCAGTACTTC. Filled out from reference TRBV7-9 and TRBJ2-7, the complete variable domain reads DTGVSQNPRHKITKRGQNVTFRCDPISEHNRLYWYRQTLGQGPEFLTYFQNEAQLEKSRLLSDRFSAERPKGSFSTLEIQRTEQGDSAMYLCASRSLIGDYEQYFGPGTRLTVT.

V gene TRBV2 combines with J gene TRBJ2-3; D is perhaps TRBD1 (5 bases). The CDR3 is made up of 15 amino acids. Germline V lookup: CDR1 SNHLY, CDR2 FYNNEI. The germline V and J ends were trimmed by 1 base and 2 bases, with 10 bases remaining between them. The DNA of the CDR3 is TGTGCCAGCAGTGAAGAACAGGTGTCCACAGATACGCAGTATTTT. Translation gives CASSEEQVSTDTQYF.

This clonotype was counted a few times. The V and J genes are TRBV12-3 or TRBV12-4 and TRBJ2-7; TRBD2 might be the D (5 bases). V lost 3 bases to trimming and J lost 3 bases, with 12 bases between them. The length of the CDR3 is 14 residues. The CDR3 sequence is CASSFQTTNYEQYF. For the CDR3, the DNA is TGTGCCAGCAGTTTTCAGACTACCAACTACGAGCAGTACTTC.

This clonotype was counted many times. This chain joins TRBV20-1 and TRBJ2-4, with D possibly being TRBD2 (6 bases). Germline values: CDR1 DFQATT, CDR2 SNEGSKA (reference sequence). Trimming stripped 8 bases from V and 1 base from J, with 18 bases between. This CDR3 is 15 amino acids long. In nucleotides, the CDR3 is TGCAGTTCTCGGCCCGGGAGTCAGGCCAAAAACATTCAGTACTTC. Protein product: CSSRPGSQAKNIQYF.

This clonotype has a handful of counts. J is TRBJ2-7 and V is TRBV6-1; D may be TRBD1 (5 bases). In germline, CDR1 is MNHNS, CDR2 SASEGT. Trimming removed 8 bases at V and 3 bases at J, with 8 bases between. This CDR3 spans 11 amino acids. CDR3 region: CASGRDYEQYF. The CDR3 coding sequence is TGTGCCAGCGGCAGGGACTACGAGCAGTACTTC.

This chain links TRBV19 with TRBJ1-5; D is perhaps TRBD1 (5 bases). The CDR3 runs 19 residues. Germline lookup yields CDR1 LNHDA and CDR2 SQIVND (reference sequence). The V end lost 3 bases, the J end lost 3 bases, and 24 bases lay between the germline ends. The CDR3 here is CASSINPRGTADFNQPQHF. In DNA form, the CDR3 reads TGTGCCAGTAGTATCAATCCCCGGGGGACCGCCGACTTCAATCAGCCCCAGCATTTT.

This clonotype was seen a handful of times. The chain has TRBV13 and TRBJ1-1; D ambiguous. This CDR3 contains 15 residues. V shed 0 bases and J shed 0 bases, with 8 bases lying between them. CDR1 is PRHDT and CDR2 is FYEKMQ in the germline V gene (reference sequence). In DNA form, the CDR3 reads TGTGCCAGCAGCTTAGGTTCCGGGTTGAACACTGAAGCTTTCTTT. Its translation is CASSLGSGLNTEAFF.

This clonotype was picked up one time. CDR3 DNA sequence: TGCAGTGCTACTTACAGCCCCTCTGGAAACACCATATATTTT. As protein: CSATYSPSGNTIYF. The chain links TRBV20-1 to TRBJ1-3; D remains unclear. Per germline, CDR1 DFQATT and CDR2 SNEGSKA (reference sequence). The CDR3 covers 14 residues. V was trimmed by 4 bases and J by 0 bases, leaving 10 bases between them.

This chain links TRBV6-1 with TRBJ1-2, with unresolved D. The CDR3 has 15 amino acids. The V end was cut by 7 bases, the J end by 0 bases, with 15 bases between. Germline V gene sequence: CDR1 MNHNS, CDR2 SASEGT. CDR3 sequence: CASIPDVRANYGYTF. CDR3 DNA: TGTGCCAGCATACCGGACGTACGGGCTAACTATGGCTACACCTTC.

This clonotype was observed many times. The rearrangement links TRBV12-3 or TRBV12-4 to TRBJ1-1; no clear D gene. V was trimmed by 1 base and J by 11 bases, leaving 17 bases between them. The CDR3 loop spans 14 amino acids. The CDR3 sequence: CASSLVGLESEAFF. CDR3 bases: TGTGCCAGCAGTTTAGTGGGTCTCGAATCCGAGGCTTTCTTT.

Points on this clonotype: Being one base from a much bigger clone, this may be a read error. The chain employs TRBV6-9 and TRBJ2-7; TRBD1 matches 10 bases. Germline V gene sequence: CDR1 MNHGY, CDR2 SVAAGI. The CDR3 runs to 15 residues. CDR3 in DNA: TGTGCCAGCAGTTACCTAGGGACAGGGGCCTACGAGCAGTGCTTC. Translated, it gives CASSYLGTGAYEQCF.

This clonotype was observed at least ten times. The chain joins TRBV29-1 to TRBJ1-1; D is ambiguous. Germline loops: CDR1 SQVTM, CDR2 ANQGSEA. The CDR3 covers 13 residues. Trimming removed 2 bases from V and 3 bases from J, with 10 bases in between. The CDR3 here is CSVERVRDTEAFF. The CDR3 region has the DNA TGCAGCGTTGAAAGGGTTAGGGACACTGAAGCTTTCTTT.

The chain joins TRBV28 to TRBJ2-5, with TRBD2 as a possible D gene (7 bases). The CDR3 has 17 amino acids. Trimming shortened V by 0 bases and J by 0 bases, and 14 bases separated the two germline ends. The V gene's germline CDR1 is MDHEN and CDR2 SYDVKM. The CDR3 DNA sequence: TGTGCCAGCAGTTTATGGGTAGGGGGGGTGTACCAAGAGACCCAGTACTTC. Translating gives CASSLWVGGVYQETQYF.

A few counts support this clonotype. The chain links TRBV28 to TRBJ2-2; 7 nucleotides agree with TRBD2. This CDR3 comprises 16 residues. Looked up from germline, CDR1 is MDHEN and CDR2 is SYDVKM. The V gene end was trimmed by 3 bases and the J gene end by 7 bases; junction bases not matched to a gene: 11. CDR3 coding DNA: TGTGCCAGCAGTTTTGATAGCCCCGGCGGGGGCGGGGAGCTGTTTTTT. Protein: CASSFDSPGGGGELFF.

There are many counts of this clonotype. This rearrangement joins TRBV7-2 to TRBJ2-5; D gene uncertain. Per germline, CDR1 SGHTA and CDR2 FQGNSA. The V gene lost 5 bases and the J gene lost 4 bases, with 11 bases spanning the gap. The CDR3 extends over 13 amino acids. DNA for the CDR3: TGTGCCAGCAGCAATCACTTGGGAGAGACCCAGTACTTC. This translates into CASSNHLGETQYF.

As for this clonotype: A much larger clone lies one base from this, so it may be a read error. J is TRBJ2-1 and V is TRBV11-3; 7 bases map to TRBD2. Per germline, CDR1 SGHNT and CDR2 YENEEA. V lost 4 bases and J lost 6; bases outside the gene matches: 6. This CDR3 has 14 residues. The CDR3 nucleotides are TGTGCCAGCAGCTCGCGGGGGATGGTCAATGAGCAGTTCTTC. Protein: CASSSRGMVNEQFF.